A selection of T cell receptor beta chains follows, all from one sample in a study of control samples from healthy donors and cancer patients. TCRdb's copy holds only in-frame clones and misses some; the assay was immunoSEQ multiplex PCR. The sample holds about 54,000 clones, around 96% seen once. The sequencing input was blood. Receptors originate from a woman aged 25 to 45 in good health. CDR3s include the opening cysteine and the closing phenylalanine or tryptophan. The order of the fields is CDR3 protein, CDR3 DNA, J gene, D gene, clone size, V gene. The D gene is left open where the match is weak. Some rows have no size entry. The others give once, few or many, or a class for an expanded clone.

CASSESQGYQPQHF	TGTGCCAGCAGTGAATCCCAGGGATATCAGCCCCAGCATTTT	TRBJ1-5	-	-	TRBV6-1
CASSVGLVANEQFF	TGTGCCAGCAGCGTCGGACTAGTCGCCAATGAGCAGTTCTTC	TRBJ2-1	TRBD2	-	TRBV9
CASSPWDSRQETQYF	TGTGCCAGCAGCCCTTGGGACAGCCGCCAAGAGACCCAGTACTTC	TRBJ2-5	TRBD1	-	TRBV7-8
CSAYLGLAGGHPGGNTQYF	TGCAGCGCCTACCTGGGACTAGCGGGAGGCCACCCCGGGGGGAATACGCAGTATTTT	TRBJ2-3	TRBD2	-	TRBV29-1
CASSPGLLGRINSNQPQHF	TGTGCCAGCAGTCCCGGACTATTAGGACGGATTAATAGCAATCAGCCCCAGCATTTT	TRBJ1-5	-	-	TRBV6-6
CASSPGHNYGYTF	TGTGCCAGCAGCCCGGGACACAACTATGGCTACACCTTC	TRBJ1-2	-	-	TRBV28
CASSVQTKTGYEQYF	TGTGCCAGCAGTGTACAGACAAAGACGGGCTACGAGCAGTACTTC	TRBJ2-7	-	-	TRBV25-1
CASSYNNYGYTF	TGTGCCAGCAGCTATAATAACTATGGCTACACCTTC	TRBJ1-2	-	-	TRBV9
CASGVASEQFF	TGTGCCAGCGGGGTTGCAAGTGAGCAGTTCTTC	TRBJ2-1	-	once	TRBV6-5
CASTENVDTEAFF	TGTGCCAGCACGGAGAATGTGGACACTGAAGCTTTCTTT	TRBJ1-1	-	-	TRBV12-3/TRBV12-4
CASSERATSGRRNTGELFF	TGTGCCAGCAGCGAGCGGGCCACTAGCGGGAGGAGGAACACCGGGGAGCTGTTTTTT	TRBJ2-2	TRBD2	-	TRBV3-1/TRBV3-2
CASSLQIRTDTQYF	TGTGCCAGCAGCTTACAGATCCGCACAGATACGCAGTATTTT	TRBJ2-3	-	-	TRBV7-2
CASSEGTGGNYGYTF	TGTGCCAGCAGTGAAGGGACAGGGGGAAACTATGGCTACACCTTC	TRBJ1-2	TRBD1	-	TRBV25-1
CASSYSRGGSVEPQHF	TGTGCCAGCAGTTACTCCCGAGGGGGCTCGGTTGAGCCCCAGCATTTT	TRBJ1-5	TRBD1	-	TRBV6-6
CASSSLAGVVDEQFF	TGTGCCAGCAGCTCACTAGCGGGAGTGGTAGATGAGCAGTTCTTC	TRBJ2-1	TRBD2	once	TRBV7-9
CASSVDRGNYGYTF	TGTGCCAGCAGTGTGGACAGGGGGAACTATGGCTACACCTTC	TRBJ1-2	TRBD1	-	TRBV2
CASSFGEAPGETQYF	TGTGCCAGCAGCTTCGGTGAAGCGCCCGGGGAGACCCAGTACTTC	TRBJ2-5	-	-	TRBV7-9
CASSLAYQPQHF	TGTGCCAGCAGTTTAGCCTATCAGCCCCAGCATTTT	TRBJ1-5	-	-	TRBV12-3/TRBV12-4
CAWSTGTGAGGYTF	TGTGCCTGGAGTACCGGGACAGGGGCCGGTGGCTACACCTTC	TRBJ1-2	TRBD1	-	TRBV30
CASSLLAGEAFF	TGTGCCAGCAGTTTATTAGCAGGGGAAGCTTTCTTT	TRBJ1-1	-	few	TRBV28
CASSEGLAGDNF	TGCGCCAGCTCGGAAGGGCTAGCGGGAGATAACTTC	TRBJ2-7	TRBD2	-	TRBV10-2
CASSLEGANTGELFF	TGTGCCAGCAGCTTGGAAGGGGCGAACACCGGGGAGCTGTTTTTT	TRBJ2-2	-	-	TRBV5-5
CASSVGDLTYEQYF	TGTGCCAGCAGCGTAGGCGACCTGACCTACGAGCAGTACTTC	TRBJ2-7	-	once	TRBV9
CASSRLTTGQGAYEQYF	TGCGCCAGCAGCCGCCTAACGACGGGACAGGGGGCCTACGAGCAGTACTTC	TRBJ2-7	TRBD1	-	TRBV4-1
CASSLRIGAAGGNTIYF	TGTGCCAGCAGCTTAAGAATTGGGGCGGCAGGTGGAAACACCATATATTTT	TRBJ1-3	-	-	TRBV13
CATMDATTYNEQFF	TGTGCCACCATGGACGCCACGACCTACAATGAGCAGTTCTTC	TRBJ2-1	-	-	TRBV28
CASSPSGTQYNEQFF	TGTGCCAGCAGCCCATCCGGGACCCAGTACAATGAGCAGTTCTTC	TRBJ2-1	-	-	TRBV3-1/TRBV3-2
CASSLTGAYGYTF	TGTGCCAGCAGCCTGACAGGCGCCTATGGCTACACCTTC	TRBJ1-2	-	-	TRBV7-9
CAIRLGTTDTQYF	TGTGCCATCAGACTAGGGACCACAGATACGCAGTATTTT	TRBJ2-3	-	-	TRBV10-3
CASSLRGSSYNEQFF	TGTGCCAGCAGCTTAAGGGGGAGCTCCTACAATGAGCAGTTCTTC	TRBJ2-1	-	-	TRBV7-2
CASSSGLAGPIFNEQFF	TGTGCCAGCAGTTCGGGGCTAGCGGGACCGATATTCAATGAGCAGTTCTTC	TRBJ2-1	TRBD2	once	TRBV27
CASSLGQGYSLMAFF	TGTGCCAGCAGTTTAGGACAGGGTTATAGTCTTATGGCTTTCTTT	TRBJ1-1	TRBD1	-	TRBV28
CSVTGVSGLAGVTDTQYF	TGCAGCGTTACAGGGGTCTCTGGACTAGCGGGTGTCACAGATACGCAGTATTTT	TRBJ2-3	TRBD2	-	TRBV29-1
CASSPVDTYNSPLHF	TGTGCCAGCAGTCCCGTAGACACGTATAATTCACCCCTCCACTTT	TRBJ1-6	-	-	TRBV27
CASNPNQGRPQHF	TGTGCCAGCAACCCAAATCAGGGCCGGCCCCAGCATTTT	TRBJ1-5	-	-	TRBV28
CASSPGQGSYEQYF	TGTGCCAGCAGCCCGGGACAGGGGTCCTACGAGCAGTACTTC	TRBJ2-7	TRBD1	-	TRBV3-1/TRBV3-2
CASSWRTDRGIKQPQHF	TGCGCCAGCAGCTGGAGAACGGACAGGGGGATTAAACAGCCCCAGCATTTT	TRBJ1-5	TRBD1	-	TRBV5-1
CASSYQARAEKLFF	TGTGCCAGCAGTTATCAGGCCAGGGCTGAAAAACTGTTTTTT	TRBJ1-4	-	-	TRBV6-6
CASSLPMTDVSNQPQHF	TGTGCCAGCAGTTTACCCATGACGGACGTTAGCAATCAGCCCCAGCATTTT	TRBJ1-5	-	-	TRBV28
CASTQGDGATDTQYF	TGTGCCAGCACCCAAGGTGATGGCGCGACAGATACGCAGTATTTT	TRBJ2-3	-	-	TRBV2
CASSPYGQGTSYEQYF	TGTGCCAGCAGCCCCTACGGACAGGGGACCTCCTACGAGCAGTACTTC	TRBJ2-7	TRBD1	-	TRBV7-8
CASSGRTSGGGTDTQYF	TGTGCCAGCAGCGGGAGGACTAGCGGAGGGGGGACAGATACGCAGTATTTT	TRBJ2-3	TRBD2	-	TRBV11-3
CATSGPGFGNQPQHF	TGTGCCACCAGTGGTCCGGGGTTCGGTAATCAGCCCCAGCATTTT	TRBJ1-5	-	-	TRBV24-1
CASSQSQGNEQFF	TGCGCCAGCAGTCAATCTCAAGGCAATGAGCAGTTCTTC	TRBJ2-1	-	-	TRBV23-1
CASSLARTSGRRYNEQFF	TGTGCCAGCAGTTTAGCCAGGACTAGCGGGAGGCGATACAATGAGCAGTTCTTC	TRBJ2-1	TRBD2	-	TRBV28
CASSLPGQGNSPLHF	TGTGCCAGCAGTCTCCCGGGACAGGGGAATTCACCCCTCCACTTT	TRBJ1-6	TRBD1	-	TRBV28
CASSLDTGSYNEQFF	TGTGCCAGCAGCTTGGACACAGGGTCCTACAATGAGCAGTTCTTC	TRBJ2-1	-	-	TRBV5-6
CSASLVAKNIQYF	TGCAGTGCTAGTTTGGTAGCCAAAAACATTCAGTACTTC	TRBJ2-4	-	-	TRBV20-1
CASSPVEGPNTEAFF	TGTGCCAGCAGCCCAGTAGAGGGACCCAACACTGAAGCTTTCTTT	TRBJ1-1	-	-	TRBV9
CASSPARGPRPYEQYF	TGTGCCAGTAGTCCCGCCCGGGGTCCACGGCCCTACGAGCAGTACTTC	TRBJ2-7	-	-	TRBV19